This TCR beta chain was found in a study of early T cells in non-severe SARS-CoV-2 infection. About the study: Sequencing of bulk RNA from unsorted whole blood was done, without chain pairing.

The library protocol tagged individual cDNA molecules with unique molecular identifiers. Each CDR3 protein gets one entry after TCRdb re-called the 5' RACE reads with MiXCR. The sample has around 23,000 distinct CDR3 sequences, around 4.3% seen once; the top ten hold around 20%. Looked up from germline, CDR1 is SGHNT and CDR2 is YYREEE (reference sequence). Trimming shortened V by 4 bases and J by 3 bases, and 11 bases separated the two germline ends. CDR3 size: 13 residues. In its sample, this clonotype was seen a few times. Its antigen is undetermined. General study results and limits: Matches to VDJdb favored anti-spike CD8 responses and missed private and CD4 specificities.

The sequence came from an adult who was a healthcare worker with PCR-confirmed SARS-CoV-2 infection or an uninfected control (not recorded which). Material for sequencing was whole blood. This sequence joins TRBV5-4 and TRBJ2-7; D might be TRBD1 (5 bases). The CDR3 nucleotides read TGTGCCAGCAGCACCGGACACATCTACGAGCAGTACTTC. Its translation is CASSTGHIYEQYF. Based on the CDR3 plus reference TRBV5-4 and TRBJ2-7, the full variable domain is ETGVTQSPTHLIKTRGQQVTLRCSSQSGHNTVSWYQQALGQGPQFIFQYYREEENGRGNFPPRFSGLQFPNYSSELNVNALELDDSALYLCASSTGHIYEQYFGPGTRLTVT.